This entry features one TCR beta chain sequence. The antigen remains undetermined. This entry belongs to a study of T-cell memory formation after mild COVID-19. Study observations and caveats: Memory from before infection featured some responding clones, which suggests cross-reactive memory joined.

Germline CDR1 SGHRS, CDR2 YFSETQ. The CDR3 totals 16 residues. V lost 4 bases to trimming and J lost 0 bases, with 14 bases between them. TCRdb fed the 5' RACE reads into MiXCR, producing one record per CDR3 protein. Found here are approximately 410,000 distinct CDR3 sequences, about 25% of them singletons; the top ten hold around 13%. The chain employs TRBV5-1 and TRBJ1-3; D might be TRBD1 (5 bases). This receptor was obtained from an adult woman who had mild COVID-19 (a few samples of this study predate the infection). Cell type and time point are not known. Sequencing was done on a sample of PBMCs or a T cell subset sorted from them (not recorded which). CDR3 nucleotide sequence: TGCGCCAGCAGCAAGCAGGGCCTAGACTCTGGAAACACCATATATTTT. Protein product: CASSKQGLDSGNTIYF.